This passage covers 32 T cell receptor beta chains from one sample sequenced in a study of blood T cell repertoires in COVID-19. Generated by immunoSEQ multiplex PCR, the TCRdb table keeps only in-frame clones and is missing some. This table has 110,000 to 150,000 clones, 75% to 85% appearing once. The sequenced material came from peripheral blood. The receptor source for this set is a man in his 60s with acute or convalescent COVID-19.

This chain links TRBV28 with TRBJ1-2; 10 bases are a match to TRBD1. Germline lookup yields CDR1 MDHEN and CDR2 SYDVKM. The CDR3 runs to 12 residues. V trimming: 6 bases; J trimming: 6 bases; junction bases outside the gene matches: 1. In DNA form, the CDR3 reads TGTGCCAGCAGGACAGGGGGCAATGGCTACACCTTC. This translates into CASRTGGNGYTF.

This clone was counted a few times. The rearrangement links TRBV6-5 to TRBJ1-6; 8 bases fit TRBD1. CDR1 is MNHEY, CDR2 SVGAGI, per germline. This CDR3 comprises 15 residues. V dropped 6 bases and J dropped 6; count of bases not matched to a gene: 7. CDR3 sequence: CASSSTGAVNSPLHF. The CDR3 region has the DNA TGTGCCAGCAGCTCGACAGGGGCGGTTAATTCACCCCTCCACTTT.

This clone was seen only a few times. This chain joins TRBV29-1 and TRBJ2-5; 8 bases map to TRBD1. This CDR3 contains 13 residues. With V trimmed by 6 bases and J by 5 bases, 8 bases remained unmatched. CDR1 is SQVTM and CDR2 is ANQGSEA in the germline V gene. CDR3 coding DNA: TGCAGCGTAGTGACAGGGGTGGAGGAGACCCAGTACTTC. Translating it yields CSVVTGVEETQYF. The entire variable domain, with the rest obtained from reference TRBV29-1 and TRBJ2-5, is as follows: SAVISQKPSRDICQRGTSLTIQCQVDSQVTMMFWYRQQPGQSLTLIATANQGSEATYESGFVIDKFPISRPNLTFSTLTVSNMSPEDSSIYLCSVVTGVEETQYFGPGTRLLVL.

The chain carries TRBV18 and TRBJ1-1; D remains ambiguous. The CDR3 covers 15 residues. The germline CDR1 and CDR2 sequences are KGHSH and LQKENI. The V end lost 0 bases, the J end lost 1 base, and 9 bases lay between the germline ends. CDR3 amino acids: CASSPPSVQNTEAFF. The DNA for the CDR3 is TGTGCCAGCTCACCACCGTCTGTACAGAACACTGAAGCTTTCTTT.

The chain has TRBV18 and TRBJ2-2; D is perhaps TRBD1 (6 bases). Germline CDR1 is KGHSH and CDR2 is LQKENI. V was pared by 2 bases and J by 8 bases, with 9 bases between. This CDR3 region has 13 residues. This CDR3 reads CASSPYGTGELFF. The CDR3 DNA is TGTGCCAGCTCACCATATGGGACAGGGGAGCTGTTTTTT.

The V and J genes are TRBV12-5 and TRBJ2-5, with 13 bases fitting TRBD2. V dropped 2 bases and J dropped 4; count of bases not matched to a gene: 10. The CDR3 has 18 residues. CDR1 is LGHNT and CDR2 is FRNRAP in the germline V gene. For the CDR3, the DNA is TGTGCTAGTGGTTTGATCTTTCGGACTAGCGGGAGTCGAGAGACCCAGTACTTC. Protein: CASGLIFRTSGSRETQYF. Combining the CDR3 with reference TRBV12-5 and TRBJ2-5 gives the whole variable domain DARVTQTPRHKVTEMGQEVTMRCQPILGHNTVFWYRQTMMQGLELLAYFRNRAPLDDSGMPKDRFSAEMPDATLATLKIQPSEPRDSAVYFCASGLIFRTSGSRETQYFGPGTRLLVL.

The V gene is TRBV2, the J gene TRBJ1-5; D is possibly TRBD1 (6 bases). Germline CDR1 is SNHLY and CDR2 is FYNNEI. This CDR3 contains 15 residues. The germline V and J ends were trimmed by 5 bases and 4 bases, with 15 bases remaining between them. The CDR3 DNA reads as TGTGCCAGCAGTCGGACAGACGGGGGGAATCAGCCCCAGCATTTT. Amino acids: CASSRTDGGNQPQHF.

This chain links TRBV28 with TRBJ2-2; perhaps TRBD1 as D (6 bases). From germline, CDR1 is MDHEN and CDR2 SYDVKM. This CDR3 contains 19 residues. V gave up 5 bases and J gave up 4 bases, with 26 bases separating them. The CDR3: CASSEAWGQGARGTGELFF. CDR3 coding DNA: TGTGCCAGCAGTGAAGCCTGGGGGCAGGGAGCTAGGGGCACCGGGGAGCTGTTTTTT.

The chain couples TRBV30 to TRBJ2-1; TRBD2 matches 9 bases. There are 15 residues in the CDR3. J lost 8 bases, V lost 4 bases, and 12 bases had no gene match. The germline V gene has CDR1 GTSNPN and CDR2 SVGIG (reference sequence). CDR3: CAWTRGGTSRDEQFF. CDR3 DNA: TGTGCCTGGACCAGGGGGGGGACTAGCCGCGATGAGCAGTTCTTC.

This clone was seen once. The rearrangement uses TRBV19 and TRBJ2-1; 13 nucleotides agree with TRBD2. V gave up 7 bases and J gave up 7 bases; unmatched junction bases: 7. Germline CDR1 reads LNHDA; CDR2 reads SQIVND (reference sequence). The CDR3 has 15 amino acids. CDR3 sequence: CASTPLGLAGNEQFF. CDR3 nucleotides: TGTGCCAGTACTCCACTGGGACTAGCGGGAAATGAGCAGTTCTTC.

The V call is TRBV6-1, the J call TRBJ1-1; D might be TRBD1 (5 bases). This CDR3 has 13 residues. Germline V gene data show CDR1 as MNHNS and CDR2 as SASEGT. V lost 2 bases and J lost 4, with 8 bases in between. The CDR3 coding sequence is TGTGCCAGCAGTGAATGGGGGGTCACTGAAGCTTTCTTT. Amino acid sequence: CASSEWGVTEAFF.

This clone was seen a few times. This rearrangement joins TRBV24-1 to TRBJ1-2; 7 bases align to TRBD1. V shed 0 bases, J shed 0 bases, and the junction held 6 bases outside the gene matches. Germline CDR1 reads KGHDR; CDR2 reads SFDVKD. The CDR3 runs 17 residues. DNA of the CDR3: TGTGCCACCAGTGATTTGAGCCGGGACAGTACTAACTATGGCTACACCTTC. Amino acid sequence: CATSDLSRDSTNYGYTF.

J is TRBJ2-7 and V is TRBV6-5; 8 bases line up with TRBD1. CDR1 MNHEY and CDR2 SVGAGI come from the germline V gene. CDR3 size: 15 residues. Trimming removed 2 bases from V and 4 bases from J; junction bases left unmatched: 7. CDR3 amino acids: CASSYKGGTGYEQYF. CDR3 DNA: TGTGCCAGCAGTTACAAGGGCGGGACAGGTTACGAGCAGTACTTC.

This chain uses TRBV7-9 with TRBJ2-2; tentative D call: TRBD1 (5 bases). Trimming took 5 bases from V and 1 from J, leaving 11 bases between them. Germline loops: CDR1 SEHNR, CDR2 FQNEAQ (reference sequence). CDR3 length: 15 amino acids. In DNA, the CDR3 is TGTGCCAGCAGCCCCAGACAGAGGAACACCGGGGAGCTGTTTTTT. Amino acid sequence: CASSPRQRNTGELFF. Supplemented by reference TRBV7-9 and TRBJ2-2, the full variable domain reads DTGVSQNPRHKITKRGQNVTFRCDPISEHNRLYWYRQTLGQGPEFLTYFQNEAQLEKSRLLSDRFSAERPKGSFSTLEIQRTEQGDSAMYLCASSPRQRNTGELFFGEGSRLTVL.

J is TRBJ2-7 and V is TRBV4-1; 10 positions match TRBD2. CDR1 and CDR2 (germline): MGHRA, YSYEKL. This CDR3 contains 16 residues. The V and J ends lost 6 bases and 5 bases, in that order; junction bases with no gene match: 13. This CDR3 reads CASRPTGLAGAHEQYF. CDR3 nucleotides: TGCGCCAGCAGACCAACGGGGCTAGCGGGAGCCCACGAGCAGTACTTC.

This chain joins TRBV7-2 and TRBJ2-5; possibly TRBD2 for D (5 bases). Germline V gene data show CDR1 as SGHTA and CDR2 as FQGNSA. This CDR3 contains 15 residues. Trimming took off 2 bases at V and 3 bases at J, with 13 bases between the two ends. The DNA of the CDR3 is TGTGCCAGCAGCTTAATTCGGGATCGAAAAGAGACCCAGTACTTC. Amino acids: CASSLIRDRKETQYF.

The chain recombines TRBV6-5 with TRBJ2-2; 9 bases line up with TRBD1. The germline gives CDR1 MNHEY, CDR2 SVGAGI. V gave up 7 bases and J gave up 3 bases; unmatched junction bases: 3. This CDR3 is built from 14 residues. The CDR3 spells CASTQGADTGELFF. The CDR3 DNA reads TGTGCCAGCACACAGGGGGCCGACACCGGGGAGCTGTTTTTT.

The V gene is TRBV6-5, the J gene TRBJ2-2, with 7 bases identical to TRBD1. V shed 6 bases, J shed 3 bases, and the junction held 4 bases outside the gene matches. This CDR3 is 14 amino acids long. Germline loops: CDR1 MNHEY, CDR2 SVGAGI. CDR3 amino acids: CASSPQGDTGELFF. The CDR3 DNA is TGTGCCAGCAGCCCCCAGGGGGACACCGGGGAGCTGTTTTTT.

This clone was seen once. The genes are TRBV5-1 and TRBJ2-5, with TRBD1 as a possible D gene (6 bases). The CDR3 loop spans 14 amino acids. The V gene's germline CDR1 is SGHRS and CDR2 YFSETQ. Trimming removed 1 base from V and 1 base from J, with 8 bases in between. The CDR3: CASSLRTAQETQYF. For the CDR3, the DNA is TGCGCCAGCAGCTTGAGGACAGCCCAAGAGACCCAGTACTTC.

The chain has TRBV7-9 and TRBJ1-1, with D possibly matching TRBD1 (5 bases). Trimming took off 5 bases at V and 2 bases at J, with 12 bases between the two ends. Per the germline V gene, CDR1 is SEHNR and CDR2 is FQNEAQ (reference sequence). The CDR3 has 14 amino acids. This chain's CDR3 is CASSPGRGNTEAFF. For the CDR3, the DNA is TGTGCCAGCAGCCCAGGAAGGGGAAACACTGAAGCTTTCTTT.

This clone was counted between two and nine times. The V gene is TRBV6-1, the J gene TRBJ1-4; 8 bases match TRBD1. The germline V gene has CDR1 MNHNS and CDR2 SASEGT. The CDR3 length is 16 residues. V lost 4 bases to trimming and J lost 3 bases; unmatched junction nucleotides: 7. CDR3 residues: CASSVAGGEANEKLFF. CDR3 DNA sequence: TGTGCCAGCAGTGTTGCAGGGGGCGAGGCTAATGAAAAACTGTTTTTT.

This clone was seen a single time. In DNA form, the CDR3 reads TGCAGCGCCGGAGAACGAGAACAGCCCCAGCATTTT. Encoded protein: CSAGEREQPQHF. The chain recombines TRBV29-1 with TRBJ1-5; D not certain. The germline CDR1 and CDR2 sequences are SQVTM and ANQGSEA. The V end lost 7 bases, the J end lost 7 bases, and 14 bases lay between the germline ends. This CDR3 is 12 amino acids long.

V gene TRBV5-3 combines with J gene TRBJ1-4; maybe TRBD1 (5 bases). TRBV5-3 has ORF status, its function being uncertain. The CDR3 has 16 residues. Trimming stripped 0 bases from V and 7 bases from J, with 16 bases between. The CDR3: CARSLARPTDSEKLFF. Here the CDR3 DNA reads TGTGCCAGAAGCTTGGCCCGTCCAACCGACAGTGAAAAACTGTTTTTT.

CDR3 in DNA: TGTGCCAGCAGTACAAATAGCGGGAGTGGCTATCAGACCCAGTACTTC. This gives the protein CASSTNSGSGYQTQYF. This chain links TRBV27 with TRBJ2-5; 9 bases are shared with TRBD2. The CDR3 is 16 residues long. The junction had 13 bases not matched to a gene; V was cut back by 5 bases and J by 6 bases. CDR1 and CDR2 from the germline V gene are MNHEY and SMNVEV (reference sequence).

This clone has a handful of counts. The V call is TRBV28, the J call TRBJ2-1, with a tentative D call TRBD2 (5 bases). The V end lost 6 bases, the J end lost 10 bases, and 16 bases lay between the germline ends. This CDR3 region has 13 residues. Per germline, CDR1 MDHEN and CDR2 SYDVKM. The CDR3 DNA is TGTGCCAGCAGCTCCGACTCGACGGGGGAGCAGTTCTTC. It yields the protein CASSSDSTGEQFF.

The chain carries TRBV5-1 and TRBJ2-1; 10 nucleotides align to TRBD2. Germline CDR1 and CDR2: SGHRS and YFSETQ. J lost 10 bases, V lost 8 bases, and 12 bases had no gene match. The CDR3 contains 14 residues. The DNA for the CDR3 is TGCGCCAGTGTAATGGCTAGCGGGAGTAGGGAGCAGTTCTTC. It is translated as CASVMASGSREQFF.

The rearrangement uses TRBV5-1 and TRBJ2-7; no firm D call. Germline assignment: CDR1 SGHRS and CDR2 YFSETQ. V was cut by 4 bases and J by 4 bases, with 6 bases left in between. The CDR3 is made up of 11 amino acids. Written as DNA, the CDR3 is TGCGCCAGCAGCAATCGGTACGAGCAGTACTTC. It codes for CASSNRYEQYF.

J is TRBJ2-1 and V is TRBV11-2, with D possibly matching TRBD1 (6 bases). V was shortened by 5 bases and J by 4 bases, with 12 bases between the two germline ends. The CDR3 sequence is 14 residues long. Germline V gives CDR1 SGHAT, CDR2 FQNNGV. Written as DNA, the CDR3 is TGTGCCAGCAGCACCCAAGGACAGTACAATGAGCAGTTCTTC. Its translation: CASSTQGQYNEQFF.

This CDR3 is CASSQTRRTVNTEAFF. The CDR3 nucleotides are TGTGCCAGCAGCCAAACCCGAAGGACAGTTAACACTGAAGCTTTCTTT. The chain uses TRBV14 and TRBJ1-1; TRBD1 is a possible D gene (6 bases). Germline V CDR1 and CDR2: SGHDN, FVKESK. The CDR3 runs to 16 residues. Trimming left V 2 bases short and J 2 bases short, with 15 bases between.

The J gene is TRBJ2-7, the V gene TRBV27; 8 bases match TRBD1. Per the germline V gene, CDR1 is MNHEY and CDR2 is SMNVEV (reference sequence). CDR3 length: 15 amino acids. The V segment lost 3 bases and the J segment 4 bases; nucleotides outside the gene matches: 8. Here the CDR3 reads CASSLYPGGGYEQYF. CDR3 DNA: TGTGCCAGCAGTTTGTACCCAGGGGGCGGGTACGAGCAGTACTTC.

In its sample, this clone was seen many times. The chain carries TRBV10-2 and TRBJ2-7; TRBD2 matches 12 bases. This CDR3 has 17 residues. In germline, CDR1 is WSHSY, CDR2 SAAADI. With V trimmed by 2 bases and J by 3 bases, 8 bases remained unmatched. The CDR3 DNA sequence: TGCGCCAGCAGTGAGATCCTGTTGACTAGCGGGAGCTACGAGCAGTACTTC. Its protein product is CASSEILLTSGSYEQYF.

The sample holds a few counts of this clone. The chain joins TRBV10-1 to TRBJ2-1; 11 bases map to TRBD1. Germline-derived CDR1 and CDR2 are WNHNN and SYGVQD (reference sequence). The CDR3 length is 13 residues. V dropped 6 bases and J dropped 6; count of bases not matched to a gene: 1. This CDR3 reads CASRGQGVNEQFF. As DNA, the CDR3 is TGCGCCAGCAGGGGACAGGGGGTCAATGAGCAGTTCTTC.